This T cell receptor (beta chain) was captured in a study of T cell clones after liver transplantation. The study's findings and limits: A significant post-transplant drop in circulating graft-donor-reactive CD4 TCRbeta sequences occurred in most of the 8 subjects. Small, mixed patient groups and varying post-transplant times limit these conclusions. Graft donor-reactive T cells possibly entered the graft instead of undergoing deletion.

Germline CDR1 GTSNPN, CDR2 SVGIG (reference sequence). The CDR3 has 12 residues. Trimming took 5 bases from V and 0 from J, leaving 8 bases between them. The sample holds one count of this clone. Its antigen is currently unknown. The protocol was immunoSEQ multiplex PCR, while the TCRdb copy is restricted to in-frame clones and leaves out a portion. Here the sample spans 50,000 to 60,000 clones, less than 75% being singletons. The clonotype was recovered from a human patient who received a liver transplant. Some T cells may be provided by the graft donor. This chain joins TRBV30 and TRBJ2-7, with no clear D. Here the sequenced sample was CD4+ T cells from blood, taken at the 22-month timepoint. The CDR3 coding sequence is TGTGCCTGGTCCCAGAGCTCCTACGAGCAGTACTTC. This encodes CAWSQSSYEQYF.